This T cell receptor (beta chain) was profiled in a study of shared clonotypes between healthy human individuals. Overall study results and limits: About 5.2% was the fraction of naive CD4 clonotypes found shared across several donors. Large depth notwithstanding, sorted-subset sequencing proved incomplete by rarefaction.

Some clones are missing from TCRdb's copy, which holds only in-frame ones; the method was immunoSEQ multiplex PCR. The sample consists of some 1.5 million clones, approximately 96% of them appearing once. Both subsets, CD45RA+ naive and CD45RA-negative memory, were split from the CD4+ cells. As concerns this clone: What it binds is unknown. Its ends do not fully match the called genes, so a read error is possible.

Looked up from germline, CDR1 is SGHTA and CDR2 is FQGNSA. CDR3 length: 12 amino acids. This chain uses TRBV7-2 with TRBJ2-4, with D tentatively TRBD2 (6 bases). Input material: naive CD4+ T cells sorted from blood. This sample's subset: CD45RA+ positively selected. This TCR was sampled from a man aged 30-40 years in good health. The CDR3 DNA follows: TGTGCCAGCAGCTTAGTTAGCGGCTTACGGGACTTC. It codes for CASSLVSGLRDF.